This TCR beta chain appears in the sequencing data of a study of control samples from healthy donors and cancer patients. Assay used: immunoSEQ multiplex PCR; TCRdb lists only in-frame clones, some missing. The sample shows about 96,000 clones, about 92% of them seen only once. The germline V and J ends were trimmed by 4 bases and 5 bases, with 8 bases remaining between them. There are 12 residues in the CDR3. This sequence joins TRBV12-3 or TRBV12-4 and TRBJ1-2; D is unresolved. The material sequenced was blood. This clonotype originated in a man aged 18 to 29 in good health. The CDR3 sequence: CASSSGLYGYTF. Here the CDR3 DNA reads TGTGCCAGCAGTTCCGGGTTATATGGCTACACCTTC.